This T cell receptor (beta chain) stems from a study of identical twins (dated by TCRdb to the mid-2010s). The study in broad terms: To test whether fetal clonotypes persist, this study deep-sequenced TCR alpha and beta repertoires from monozygotic twins, from unrelated adults of various ages, and from cord blood. Replicate twin experiments were performed at different times using different library preparation protocols to rule out contamination.

V is reduced by 8 bases and J by 6 bases, leaving a spacing of 16 bases between them. CDR1 and CDR2 were assigned from the germline V gene as MGHDK and SYGVNS. The CDR3, from cysteine to phenylalanine, totals 13 residues. CDR3 DNA only is kept here, 39 bases in frame from base 1. Libraries were prepared through 5' RACE. Sequencing used an Illumina HiSeq 2000. Template switching added a universal primer binding site, and the final cDNA carried a unique molecular identifier that allowed TCR cDNA molecules to be counted accurately. First-strand cDNA for TCR alpha and beta chains was synthesized from specific primers in the conserved constant-segment region. To control for contamination, every cDNA library was double barcoded, receiving both a SMART-Mk sample barcode and Illumina barcodes. TruSeq adapter sequences, together with Illumina sample barcodes, were added in two successive PCR steps. The Illumina HiSeq platform was used with custom primers to sequence TCR alpha and beta cDNA libraries. The paper's processing steps were these. Unique molecular identifiers were extracted from raw reads with MiGEC, and CDR3 positions were determined with MiXCR. For each individual, recombination models were inferred using an EM algorithm with the repgenHMM and IGoR tools. Shared clonotype analysis was performed with the tcR package in R, normalizing sharing by the product of cloneset sizes. To study raw recombination without the effects of thymic and clonal selection, out-of-frame nonproductive sequences were analyzed. TCRdb handled the public reads itself, with Q25 trimming in fastp and clone calling in MiXCR, and kept productive beta chains. Each entry is one CDR3 protein sequence, shown with its most common DNA and genes. These V and J calls are TCRdb output, not the study's own analysis. The sample table contains some 500,000 distinct CDR3 sequences; only one count was recorded for roughly 21% of them. About 0.91% of the sample lies in the top ten.

Every donor was a healthy Caucasian. Three pairs of female monozygotic twins, all aged about 18 to 29 years, made up the twin cohort. Positive isolation kits from Invitrogen were used to isolate the CD4+ and CD8+ T cell populations. On the study overall, not on this receptor specifically: Excess twin sharing in beta out-of-frame sequences was weaker because fewer shared sequences lowered the signal-to-noise ratio. Fewer insertions were carried by abundant cord blood beta clonotypes; a weaker similar trend was observed in young adult naive repertoires, while no such trend was observed in memory repertoires. Out-of-frame TCR alpha sequences shared between twins showed an excess of low generation-probability sequences compared with coincidental sharing between unrelated individuals. Invariant T cells such as MAIT and iNKT could partly confound zero-insertion analyses, although diverse VJ usage argued against such confounding for most clonotypes. In monozygotic twins, recombination models systematically underestimated out-of-frame TCR alpha sharing, but the models matched the sharing seen between unrelated individuals. Because the same donors could not be followed over many years, conclusions were based on cross-sectional statistical analysis.

This clonotype was seen more than once but under ten times. Its cognate antigen has yet to be identified. Nothing much larger sits one base from this clone, and base qualities are not available. The data were also submitted as part of a second study, on T cells expressing NK-cell markers. That second report states: Three sorted T-cell subsets (CD3+CD56+NKG2C+, CD3+CD56+NKG2C- and CD3+CD56-NKG2C+) from under ten donors had their TCR beta-chain repertoires profiled. Seven of the eight sequenced donors were HCMV-seropositive and one was HCMV-seronegative. To restrict sorting to alphabetaTCR-expressing T cells, an anti-gammadeltaTCR antibody was added in several experiments. In six donors, the dominant CD3+CD56+NKG2C+ clonotypes ranked among the top 10 CD8+ clonotypes, making up 1.0-7.0% of CD8+ T cells. Those dominant clonotypes were again the most abundant among CD3+CD56-NKG2C+ cells in a handful of donors, at roughly 28.3-60.1%. Whether the expanded NKG2C-expressing T cell clones were specific for HCMV antigens was left unclear. Randomly selected healthy volunteers, three men and five women, were used as the eight sequenced donors. To determine HCMV serostatus, a commercial ELISA kit was used to detect HCMV-specific IgG in serum. MIGEC handled demultiplexing of the reads and grouping by UMI, while MiTCR was used to assemble and quantify clonotypes. Only TCR cDNA sequences supported by at least two reads were kept to exclude erroneous sequences. The tcR package was used for downstream repertoire analysis, and clonotypes were matched between fractions using CDR3 nucleotide sequence together with V segment. Antigen specificity was annotated against VDJdb with VDJmatch, allowing one amino acid substitution in CDR3.

Input material: CD4+ T cells sorted from blood. The sequence was obtained from a woman aged 18-30 years in good health. This receptor chain uses TRBV25-1 and TRBJ1-2; no D gene call is confident. The DNA sequence is given as TGTGCCAGCCGGTGCCAGAAGTGCGATGGCTACACCTTC. Its protein reads: CASRCQKCDGYTF.